This T cell receptor (beta chain) came from a study of blood T cells in healthy people across ages (dated by TCRdb to between 2014 and 2016). In the study overall: Template switching captured roughly one uniquely barcoded TCR beta cDNA molecule per two T cells in model experiments. Age-related changes in TCR beta repertoire diversity were measured in the study by deep sequencing normalized with unique cDNA molecular identifiers. Donors were grouped into four age groups: young (average 16 years), middle-aged (about 38), aged (62) and long-lived (just over 80). To avoid experimental bias, donors of different ages were randomly spread across the sequencing lanes. Using the same blood draw, the study looked at two additional independent replicas of 1 million unique cDNA reads for two donors, one aged 18 to 30 and the other aged 80 or older.

The protocol used for the library was 5' RACE. Reads for this sample came from an Illumina HiSeq 2500. A second PCR of about 6 to 11 cycles was run with a J-beta primer mix and a sample-barcoded 5' primer. Each TCR beta cDNA molecule received a unique molecular identifier from a template-switch 5' adaptor carrying 12 random nucleotides. At least 3 million CDR3-containing paired-end reads were obtained from each sample. First-strand cDNA was synthesized from all RNA with the Mint cDNA synthesis kit, primed by a TRBC-specific oligonucleotide. All cDNA was treated with uracil-DNA glycosylase and then went through a first 18-cycle PCR with the universal primers M1SS and BC2_uni_R. The paper's processing steps were these. For normalization, 1 million high-quality reads, each with a distinct molecular identifier, were randomly selected from each sample. Reads sharing molecular identifiers were discarded rather than binned into consensus sequences. MiTCR, set to a Q25 quality threshold and the strictest error-elimination algorithm, was used for CDR3 identification, clonotype clustering and error correction. A nonparametric unseen species model with Euler transformation was used to estimate lower-bound total TCR beta diversity. The public reads were run again by TCRdb, first through fastp at Q25 and then through MiXCR, and only productive beta chains were kept. Rows with a matching CDR3 protein are joined into one entry that keeps the most common DNA and genes. Here the V and J calls rest on TCRdb's processing, not on the authors' analysis. This sample comprises 1 million or so distinct CDR3 sequences, more than 40% of them detected only once. Approximately 19% of the sample comes from the top ten.

The donors were around 39 Caucasian individuals from Russia, aged roughly 6 to 90 years, who were systemically healthy. Approximately 10 milliliters of peripheral blood were collected from each donor into EDTA-treated Vacutainer tubes. PBMCs were isolated by Ficoll-Paque density-gradient centrifugation, with at least 7 million obtained per sample. Total RNA was extracted from PBMCs with Trizol reagent, with at least 5 micrograms obtained per sample. For every donor, flow cytometry on a PBMC aliquot measured the percentage of naive CD45RAhigh/CD27high T cells. The CDR3 sequence holds 16 residues, the cysteine and phenylalanine included. This entry keeps only the CDR3 DNA: 48 bases, framed from base 1. The germline V gene encodes CDR1 SNHLY and CDR2 FYNNEI. On this clonotype itself: This receptor's antigen is unknown. Mismatch with germline at one junction end may stem from a read error.

The paper as a whole reports these results and caveats: There was a strong correlation between observed TCR beta diversity and the percentage of naive T cells measured by flow cytometry. Since profiling was done on bulk unsorted PBMCs, naive and antigen-experienced compartments could not be conclusively compared. Compared with the aged group, the long-lived group had more naive CD4+ T cells, fewer expanded clones and increased TCR diversity, suggesting age selection. Estimates of total diversity based on one million sequenced T cells were considered lower bounds and underestimates. Observed TCR beta diversity per million T cells fell roughly linearly with age, and a significant reduction was already apparent by age around 39. Because the CMV infection status of the donors was unknown, age-related changes in expanded clonotypes may potentially have been confounded.

This sequence was found in a woman aged 55-70 years in good health. The sample comprised blood. This chain joins TRBV2 to TRBJ2-7, and TRBD2 matches 12 of the central bases. The DNA sequence follows: TGTGCCAGCACTGAACCTTGGACTAGCGGGGACTACGAGCAGTACTTC. It encodes CASTEPWTSGDYEQYF.